This T cell receptor beta chain was recorded in a study of monozygotic twins with cystic fibrosis. Study details: Libraries were built from roughly 3 micrograms of fragmented DNA using roughly 14 PCR cycles. General study results and limits: Clonality was generally low (median around 0.01), higher in the most severe patients. Co-twins had the most similar V usage for 13 of 16 pairs, J for 8. Monozygotic CF twin pairs shared significantly more nucleotide-identical clonotypes than unrelated CF individuals did.

V lost 0 bases and J lost 0, with 11 bases in between. CDR3 size: 16 residues. CDR1 and CDR2 from the germline V gene are MNHEY and SVGAGI. Worth noting for this clone: What it binds is unknown.

Some clones are missing from TCRdb's copy, which holds only in-frame ones; the method was immunoSEQ multiplex PCR. In the table there are more than 25,000 clones, about nine tenths of which are singletons. The rearrangement uses TRBV6-5 and TRBJ1-2; a weak D match, TRBD1 (6 bases). The sequence was collected from a girl aged 2 to 9 with cystic fibrosis. The source material was blood. In nucleotides, the CDR3 is TGTGCCAGCAGTTACTCGGGGGGCGAAGCTAACTATGGCTACACCTTC. The encoded protein is CASSYSGGEANYGYTF.